The 30 T cell receptor beta chains below were found in one sample sequenced in a study of blood T cell repertoires in COVID-19. Libraries were prepared by immunoSEQ multiplex PCR; TCRdb keeps only in-frame clonotypes and omits some of them. The data hold about 220,000 clones, with 85% observed a single time. What was sequenced was peripheral blood. These receptors all stem from a man aged 50 to 59 who had recovered from COVID-19.

This clone was picked up a small number of times. This chain joins TRBV9 and TRBJ1-3; possibly TRBD1 for D (5 bases). Germline loops: CDR1 SGDLS, CDR2 YYNGEE. The CDR3 consists of 16 residues. Trimming took 0 bases from V and 0 from J, leaving 10 bases between them. CDR3 nucleotide sequence: TGTGCCAGCAGCGTAGCGGCAGGGCCCTCTGGAAACACCATATATTTT. Protein sequence: CASSVAAGPSGNTIYF.

The rearrangement joins TRBV10-3 to TRBJ1-2; no definite D call. The CDR3 has 17 residues. V lost 0 bases and J lost 2, with 16 bases in between. From germline, CDR1 is ENHRY and CDR2 SYGVKD. The CDR3 is CAISESTHSSLNYGYTF. DNA of the CDR3: TGTGCCATCAGTGAGTCGACTCACTCGTCACTGAACTATGGCTACACCTTC.

This sequence joins TRBV13 and TRBJ2-7; no firm D call. V was shortened by 5 bases and J by 4 bases, with 15 bases between the two germline ends. The CDR3 covers 14 residues. CDR1 is PRHDT and CDR2 is FYEKMQ in the germline V gene (reference sequence). DNA of the CDR3: TGTGCCAGCAGCCCCCGGGTAGATCGGTACGAGCAGTACTTC. It is translated as CASSPRVDRYEQYF.

The chain uses TRBV20-1 and TRBJ2-7; no reliable D call. The germline V gene has CDR1 DFQATT and CDR2 SNEGSKA (reference sequence). CDR3 length: 11 residues. Trimming cost V 6 bases and J 5 bases, with 11 bases left between them. The CDR3 sequence: CSAGQVHEQYF. The DNA for the CDR3 is TGCAGTGCAGGCCAGGTCCACGAGCAGTACTTC.

This rearrangement joins TRBV7-2 to TRBJ1-1; D remains unclear. Trimming removed 2 bases from V and 0 bases from J, with 4 bases in between. Germline values: CDR1 SGHTA, CDR2 FQGNSA. The CDR3 runs 13 residues. The CDR3 sequence is CASSLTVNTEAFF. The DNA for the CDR3 is TGTGCCAGCAGCTTAACGGTGAACACTGAAGCTTTCTTT.

The chain recombines TRBV13 with TRBJ2-1, with 7 bases fitting TRBD2. From germline, CDR1 is PRHDT and CDR2 FYEKMQ (reference sequence). J gave up 6 bases and V 4 bases, and 15 bases lay outside the gene matches. The CDR3 is 17 amino acids. CDR3 loop: CASSSTRAGEFGNEQFF. CDR3 in DNA: TGTGCCAGCAGCTCAACACGTGCGGGGGAGTTTGGCAATGAGCAGTTCTTC. Full variable domain (outside the CDR3, taken from reference TRBV13 and TRBJ2-1): AAGVIQSPRHLIKEKRETATLKCYPIPRHDTVYWYQQGPGQDPQFLISFYEKMQSDKGSIPDRFSAQQFSDYHSELNMSSLELGDSALYFCASSSTRAGEFGNEQFFGPGTRLTVL.

The chain joins TRBV7-9 to TRBJ2-3, with 9 bases fitting TRBD2. Per germline, CDR1 SEHNR and CDR2 FQNEAQ (reference sequence). V lost 5 bases, J lost 4 bases, and 10 bases stayed unmatched. The CDR3 totals 16 residues. CDR3 in DNA: TGTGCCAGCAGCCCCGGGACTAGCCTATTCGCAGATACGCAGTATTTT. This encodes CASSPGTSLFADTQYF.

The V and J genes are TRBV7-9 and TRBJ1-1; D possibly corresponds to TRBD1 (6 bases). This CDR3 has 14 residues. V lost 3 bases to trimming and J lost 7 bases, with 15 bases between them. Looked up from germline, CDR1 is SEHNR and CDR2 is FQNEAQ (reference sequence). The CDR3 DNA reads TGTGCCAGCAGCTTGGGACAATATAAGATTGAAGCTTTCTTT. Its translation is CASSLGQYKIEAFF.

Comment on this clone: Other DNA sequences in the sample encode the same CDR3. This chain joins TRBV6-5 and TRBJ1-1, with a possible D match to TRBD1 (5 bases). V shed 0 bases and J shed 1 base, with 9 bases lying between them. CDR3 length: 15 residues. Germline values: CDR1 MNHEY, CDR2 SVGAGI. DNA for the CDR3: TGTGCCAGCAGTTACTCTAGGGGCGGGAACACTGAAGCTTTCTTT. Residues: CASSYSRGGNTEAFF.

This rearrangement joins TRBV5-1 to TRBJ2-1; 7 nucleotides agree with TRBD1. V dropped 4 bases and J dropped 15; count of bases not matched to a gene: 10. CDR3 length: 12 amino acids. Germline loops: CDR1 SGHRS, CDR2 YFSETQ. The CDR3 DNA reads as TGCGCCAGCAGCCAACCGGACAGGTTCTGGTTCTTC. This sequence encodes CASSQPDRFWFF.

The rearrangement joins TRBV9 to TRBJ2-1; a possible D gene is TRBD2 (6 bases). The CDR3 contains 17 residues. V gave up 3 bases and J gave up 0 bases, with 16 bases separating them. Germline values: CDR1 SGDLS, CDR2 YYNGEE. The CDR3 loop reads CASSAMLREGSYNEQFF. The CDR3 DNA is TGTGCCAGCAGCGCGATGTTGCGGGAAGGCTCCTACAATGAGCAGTTCTTC.

The V and J genes are TRBV10-2 and TRBJ2-7; TRBD1 matches 7 bases. Trimming took 7 bases from V and 2 from J; bases not matched to a gene: 5. CDR3 length equals 13 residues. CDR1 WSHSY and CDR2 SAAADI come from the germline V gene. CDR3 sequence: CASIRQGAYEQYF. As DNA, the CDR3 is TGCGCCAGCATCCGACAGGGTGCCTACGAGCAGTACTTC.

The rearrangement joins TRBV12-3 or TRBV12-4 to TRBJ2-7; no reliable D call. This CDR3 region has 11 residues. The ends were cut back, 5 bases at V and 7 bases at J, with 9 bases in the middle. CDR3 sequence reads: CASSLSWEQYF. CDR3 DNA: TGTGCCAGCAGTCTGAGCTGGGAGCAGTACTTC.

V is TRBV3-1 (or the pseudogene TRBV3-2) and J is TRBJ2-7; no clear D. The ends were cut back, 1 base at V and 0 bases at J, with 7 bases in the middle. CDR1 is LGHDT, CDR2 YNNKEL, per germline (reference sequence). The CDR3 has 14 residues. In nucleotides, the CDR3 is TGTGCCAGCAGCCAAGCCCGGAGCTCCTACGAGCAGTACTTC. Protein product: CASSQARSSYEQYF.

The chain's CDR3 is CASKRNTEAFF. The CDR3 bases are TGTGCCAGCAAGCGTAACACTGAAGCTTTCTTT. V gene TRBV6-5 combines with J gene TRBJ1-1; D remains ambiguous. The CDR3 length is 11 residues. V lost 7 bases to trimming and J lost 2 bases, with 5 bases between them. CDR1 and CDR2 from the germline V gene are MNHEY and SVGAGI.

V is TRBV24-1 and J is TRBJ1-1, with 9 bases matching TRBD1. From germline, CDR1 is KGHDR and CDR2 SFDVKD. The junction had 3 bases not matched to a gene; V was cut back by 2 bases and J by 6 bases. The CDR3 extends over 14 amino acids. Here the CDR3 reads CATSDSWTGAEAFF. CDR3 DNA: TGTGCCACCAGTGATTCGTGGACAGGGGCTGAAGCTTTCTTT.

This chain connects TRBV27 to TRBJ2-1; TRBD1 is a possible D gene (6 bases). There are 15 residues in the CDR3. Germline V gene sequence: CDR1 MNHEY, CDR2 SMNVEV (reference sequence). V lost 4 bases, J lost 10 bases, and 20 bases lay in between. The CDR3 sequence: CASSSPYTGKYEQFF. CDR3 bases: TGTGCCAGCAGTTCCCCCTATACAGGGAAGTACGAGCAGTTCTTC.

V and J are TRBV7-8 and TRBJ1-1, with TRBD1 matching 9 bases. The CDR3 sequence is 13 residues long. V shed 4 bases and J 6 bases; nucleotides not matched to a gene: 3. CDR1 is SGHVS and CDR2 is FQNEAQ in the germline V gene. In DNA, the CDR3 is TGTGCCAGCAGCTCAACAGGGGGCTCTGAAGCTTTCTTT. Its protein product is CASSSTGGSEAFF.

The chain couples TRBV5-6 to TRBJ2-1; tentative D call: TRBD1 (5 bases). The CDR3 loop spans 16 amino acids. Trimming removed 0 bases from V and 3 bases from J, with 13 bases in between. Looked up from germline, CDR1 is SGHDT and CDR2 is YYEEEE. CDR3 amino acids: CASSLEGMSSYNEQFF. Here the CDR3 DNA reads TGTGCCAGCAGCTTGGAGGGGATGAGTAGCTACAATGAGCAGTTCTTC.

The chain employs TRBV18 and TRBJ1-5; 8 nucleotides line up with TRBD1. The length of the CDR3 is 13 residues. CDR1 and CDR2 (germline): KGHSH, LQKENI. Germline trimming cut 3 bases from V and 9 bases from J; bases unmatched to any gene: 4. The CDR3 here is CASSPDRGGPQHF. CDR3 sequence (DNA): TGTGCCAGCTCACCCGACAGGGGCGGGCCCCAGCATTTT.

This clone is a singleton in its sample. The rearrangement links TRBV7-8 to TRBJ2-5, with D possibly being TRBD1 (6 bases). Germline V CDR1 and CDR2: SGHVS, FQNEAQ. The germline V and J ends were trimmed by 4 bases and 5 bases, with 20 bases remaining between them. The CDR3 runs to 16 residues. Here the CDR3 DNA reads TGTGCCAGCAGCTCCACGACAATGGGGGCGAGTGAGACCCAGTACTTC. Translated: CASSSTTMGASETQYF.

The chain recombines TRBV27 with TRBJ2-5; 7 positions match TRBD1. CDR1 is MNHEY and CDR2 is SMNVEV in the germline V gene (reference sequence). CDR3 length: 15 residues. The trim removed 2 bases at V and 7 bases at J, leaving 10 bases unmatched. The CDR3 DNA is TGTGCCAGCAGTTTAAGGGGGCCGGGCCTGGGGACCCAGTACTTC. This encodes CASSLRGPGLGTQYF.

V is TRBV6-6 and J is TRBJ1-6, with TRBD1 matching over 9 bases. Germline lookup yields CDR1 MNHNY and CDR2 SVGAGI (reference sequence). J lost 6 bases, V lost 5 bases, and 8 bases had no gene match. The CDR3 consists of 16 residues. The CDR3 nucleotides are TGTGCCAGCAGTCCAACCAGGGACAGGGTTAATTCACCCCTCCACTTT. Translation gives CASSPTRDRVNSPLHF.

The chain couples TRBV5-4 to TRBJ2-1; 11 bases match TRBD2. With 2 bases clipped from V and 7 bases from J, the junction kept 5 bases outside the gene matches. The germline V gene has CDR1 SGHNT and CDR2 YYREEE (reference sequence). The length of the CDR3 is 15 residues. CDR3 DNA sequence: TGTGCCAGCAGCTTTAAACTAGCGGGAGATAATGAGCAGTTCTTC. Translating gives CASSFKLAGDNEQFF.

CDR3 protein: CASSLGQGNQPQHF. For the CDR3, the DNA is TGTGCCAGCAGCTTAGGCCAGGGAAATCAGCCCCAGCATTTT. The chain uses TRBV7-9 and TRBJ1-5, with D possibly being TRBD1 (5 bases). Germline V gene lookup returns CDR1 SEHNR and CDR2 FQNEAQ (reference sequence). The CDR3 totals 14 residues. V was pared by 1 base and J by 4 bases, with 8 bases between.

This chain connects TRBV27 to TRBJ1-6; possibly TRBD1 for D (5 bases). V gave up 6 bases and J gave up 8 bases, with 14 bases separating them. This CDR3 has 14 residues. CDR1 is MNHEY, CDR2 SMNVEV, per germline (reference sequence). The CDR3 coding sequence is TGTGCCAGCAGGCCGGGGGGAGGCGATTCACCCCTCCACTTT. Its protein product is CASRPGGGDSPLHF.

The chain has TRBV2 and TRBJ2-1, with TRBD1 as a possible D gene (6 bases). With 4 bases removed from V and 0 bases from J, the gap between germline ends came to 13 bases. The CDR3 is made up of 16 amino acids. CDR1 is SNHLY and CDR2 is FYNNEI in the germline V gene. The CDR3 coding sequence is TGTGCCAGCAGTGCAGATACAGGGAGCTCCTACAATGAGCAGTTCTTC. Translated, it gives CASSADTGSSYNEQFF.

V gene TRBV4-1 combines with J gene TRBJ2-7, with 11 bases aligning to TRBD2. Trimming took 2 bases from V and 2 from J; bases not matched to a gene: 17. Per germline, CDR1 MGHRA and CDR2 YSYEKL. The length of the CDR3 is 20 residues. CDR3 in amino acids: CASSQTLYRVVAGGPYEQYF. The CDR3 DNA follows: TGCGCCAGCAGCCAAACACTTTACAGGGTAGTAGCGGGAGGGCCCTACGAGCAGTACTTC.

The V and J genes are TRBV6-5 and TRBJ1-1; 8 nucleotides line up with TRBD1. This CDR3 has 16 residues. The V gene end was trimmed by 4 bases and the J gene end by 1 base; junction bases not matched to a gene: 8. Germline-derived CDR1 and CDR2 are MNHEY and SVGAGI. This CDR3 reads CASSFPTGTGNTEAFF. The CDR3 nucleotides are TGTGCCAGCAGTTTCCCTACCGGGACAGGGAACACTGAAGCTTTCTTT.

The J gene is TRBJ2-5, the V gene TRBV27; D gene unclear. CDR3 length: 14 amino acids. Trimming removed 5 bases from V and 0 bases from J, with 10 bases in between. The germline CDR1 and CDR2 sequences are MNHEY and SMNVEV (reference sequence). DNA for the CDR3: TGTGCCAGCAGTCCCCGTCCCGACCAAGAGACCCAGTACTTC. It codes for CASSPRPDQETQYF.